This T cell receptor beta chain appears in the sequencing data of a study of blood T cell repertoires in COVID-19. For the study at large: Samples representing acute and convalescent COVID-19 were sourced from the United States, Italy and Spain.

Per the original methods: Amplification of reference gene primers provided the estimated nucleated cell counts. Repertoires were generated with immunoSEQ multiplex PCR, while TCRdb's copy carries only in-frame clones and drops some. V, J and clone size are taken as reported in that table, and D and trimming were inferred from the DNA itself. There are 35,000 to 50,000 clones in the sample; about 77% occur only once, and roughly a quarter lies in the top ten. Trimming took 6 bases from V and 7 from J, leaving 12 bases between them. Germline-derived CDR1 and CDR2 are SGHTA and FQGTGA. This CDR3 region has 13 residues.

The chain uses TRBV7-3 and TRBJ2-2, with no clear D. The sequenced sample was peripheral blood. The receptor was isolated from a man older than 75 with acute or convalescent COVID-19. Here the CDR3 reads CASSHDPGGELFF. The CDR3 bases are TGTGCCAGCAGTCACGACCCGGGCGGGGAGCTGTTTTTT.